Shown below are 25 T cell receptor beta chains from a single sample sequenced in a study of CD8+ T cells in alopecia areata (dated 2018 in TCRdb). The time point label on this specimen signifies: baseline before oral tofacitinib. Library generation was performed with the immunoSEQ multiplex PCR assay. To provide template for TCR sequencing, every sample had RNA extracted and reverse transcribed into cDNA. TCRdb's version of the immuneACCESS table is confined to in-frame rearrangements and falls short of the full clone set. An unresolved V gene accounts for under half of the shortfall where checked; the remainder is of unknown origin. This sample holds approximately 180,000 clones; roughly 65% were observed only once. Of the sample, over 1.5% falls within the top ten clones. Source: CD4+ T cells sorted from blood, taken at week 0. These TCRs come from a human donor with alopecia areata.

This clone was observed a single time. For the CDR3, the DNA is TGTGCCAGCAGCCAAGCCGTGGGCTACGAGCAGTACTTC. It codes for CASSQAVGYEQYF. The V gene is TRBV14, the J gene TRBJ2-7; D call uncertain. The CDR3 sequence is 13 residues long. Deletions cut 1 base from V and 3 bases from J, with 7 bases between. Germline CDR1 reads SGHDN; CDR2 reads FVKESK.

The rearrangement joins TRBV11-2 to TRBJ2-2, with TRBD1 as a possible D gene (5 bases). CDR3 length equals 14 residues. V was trimmed by 1 base and J by 6 bases, leaving 9 bases between them. Germline loops: CDR1 SGHAT, CDR2 FQNNGV. The CDR3 DNA sequence: TGTGCCAGCAGCTTAGGGGGCTCGGCCGGGGAGCTGTTTTTT. It codes for CASSLGGSAGELFF. Full variable domain (remainder filled in from reference TRBV11-2 and TRBJ2-2): EAGVAQSPRYKIIEKRQSVAFWCNPISGHATLYWYQQILGQGPKLLIQFQNNGVVDDSQLPKDRFSAERLKGVDSTLKIQPAKLEDSAVYLCASSLGGSAGELFFGEGSRLTVL.

The chain has TRBV2 and TRBJ2-3; D is unclear. Germline loops: CDR1 SNHLY, CDR2 FYNNEI. The germline V and J ends were trimmed by 2 bases and 2 bases, with 11 bases remaining between them. CDR3 length: 15 amino acids. CDR3 in amino acids: CASSERPGNTDTQYF. CDR3 sequence (DNA): TGTGCCAGCAGTGAACGTCCTGGAAACACAGATACGCAGTATTTT.

The V and J genes are TRBV5-1 and TRBJ2-1, with D perhaps assigned TRBD1 or TRBD2 (5 bases each). CDR3 length: 13 amino acids. Per germline, CDR1 SGHRS and CDR2 YFSETQ. The ends were cut back, 0 bases at V and 16 bases at J, with 17 bases in the middle. The CDR3 here is CASSLAGQEIFFF. DNA for the CDR3: TGCGCCAGCAGCTTGGCGGGGCAGGAGATTTTTTTCTTC.

There are a few counts of this clone. The rearrangement uses TRBV6-6 and TRBJ1-1; no firm D call. The germline V gene has CDR1 MNHNY and CDR2 SVGAGI (reference sequence). With 0 bases removed from V and 6 bases from J, the gap between germline ends came to 5 bases. The CDR3 is 12 residues long. The CDR3: CASSYSSSEAFF. For the CDR3, the DNA is TGTGCCAGCAGTTACTCCTCGTCTGAAGCTTTCTTT.

This clone was found once. The chain joins TRBV7-6 to TRBJ1-6; D not resolved. The CDR3 extends over 13 amino acids. Looked up from germline, CDR1 is SGHVS and CDR2 is FNYEAQ. Trimming left V 5 bases short and J 5 bases short, with 7 bases between. CDR3 nucleotide sequence: TGTGCCAGCAGCGTAAATAATAATTCACCCCTCCACTTT. Translation: CASSVNNNSPLHF.

The V gene is TRBV7-2, the J gene TRBJ1-2, with 7 bases lining up with TRBD1. Germline CDR1 SGHTA, CDR2 FQGNSA. The CDR3 has 15 residues. V dropped 5 bases and J dropped 0; count of bases not matched to a gene: 6. The CDR3 DNA sequence: TGTGCCAGCAGCCCAGGGGACAGAGCTAACTATGGCTACACCTTC. Amino acid sequence: CASSPGDRANYGYTF.

This chain joins TRBV7-6 and TRBJ2-2; 10 bases are a match to TRBD2. Germline lookup yields CDR1 SGHVS and CDR2 FNYEAQ. V trimming: 1 base; J trimming: 1 base; junction bases outside the gene matches: 3. The CDR3 has 17 residues. CDR3 coding DNA: TGTGCCAGCAGCTTAGGGACTAGCGGCATGAACACCGGGGAGCTGTTTTTT. As protein: CASSLGTSGMNTGELFF.

This clone occurred a few times. The chain couples TRBV18 to TRBJ1-5, with TRBD1 matching 7 bases. CDR3 length equals 14 residues. Germline assignment: CDR1 KGHSH and CDR2 LQKENI. With 4 bases clipped from V and 4 bases from J, the junction kept 4 bases outside the gene matches. For the CDR3, the DNA is TGTGCCAGCTCACTCGACAGGGCTAATCAGCCCCAGCATTTT. It is translated as CASSLDRANQPQHF.

This clone was observed a few times. The V gene is TRBV7-2, the J gene TRBJ2-1, with 7 bases lining up with TRBD2. The germline gives CDR1 SGHTA, CDR2 FQGNSA. V shed 1 base, J shed 12 bases, and the junction held 12 bases outside the gene matches. The CDR3 runs 15 residues. The CDR3 bases are TGTGCCAGCAGCTTAGTTTGGGGGGGTACGGACCGGCAGTTCTTC. Amino acids: CASSLVWGGTDRQFF.

The table lists this clone with a few counts. The rearrangement joins TRBV29-1 to TRBJ1-1; no clear D gene. The CDR3 runs to 11 residues. CDR1 and CDR2 from the germline V gene are SQVTM and ANQGSEA. The V end lost 7 bases, the J end lost 2 bases, and 8 bases lay between the germline ends. The CDR3 sequence is CSATVNTEAFF. CDR3 coding DNA: TGCAGCGCAACGGTAAACACTGAAGCTTTCTTT.

The chain employs TRBV15 and TRBJ2-3, with D tentatively TRBD2 (6 bases). V lost 0 bases, J lost 2 bases, and 12 bases lay in between. CDR1 is LNHNV, CDR2 YYDKDF, per germline (reference sequence). The CDR3 is made up of 16 amino acids. The CDR3 spells CATSRDRTGLTDTQYF. The CDR3 region has the DNA TGTGCCACCAGCAGAGATAGAACGGGACTCACAGATACGCAGTATTTT.

The chain links TRBV27 to TRBJ1-2; no clear D gene. The V end was cut by 4 bases, the J end by 0 bases, with 9 bases between. Germline V gene data show CDR1 as MNHEY and CDR2 as SMNVEV (reference sequence). There are 14 residues in the CDR3. As DNA, the CDR3 is TGTGCCAGCAGTTCTGCTGGACCTAACTATGGCTACACCTTC. This gives the protein CASSSAGPNYGYTF.

This sequence joins TRBV14 and TRBJ1-2; D unclear. Germline lookup yields CDR1 SGHDN and CDR2 FVKESK. Trimming shortened V by 0 bases and J by 4 bases, and 12 bases separated the two germline ends. The CDR3 length is 15 residues. The DNA for the CDR3 is TGTGCCAGCAGCCAAGATGCCAGAGGCTTCTATGGCTACACCTTC. It is translated as CASSQDARGFYGYTF.

On this clone: This CDR3 is also generated by other DNA sequences in the sample. The chain joins TRBV30 to TRBJ1-1, with a possible D match to TRBD1 (5 bases). This CDR3 is built from 11 residues. V was trimmed by 5 bases and J by 5 bases, leaving 9 bases between them. The germline CDR1 and CDR2 sequences are GTSNPN and SVGIG (reference sequence). CDR3: CAWSRDTEAFF. As DNA, the CDR3 is TGTGCCTGGTCCAGGGATACTGAAGCTTTCTTT.

The chain is built from TRBV6-6 and TRBJ1-1, with 7 bases aligning to TRBD1. Unmatched junction bases numbered 6, after V lost 6 bases and J lost 8 bases. This CDR3 has 12 amino acids. Germline CDR1 is MNHNY and CDR2 is SVGAGI (reference sequence). The CDR3 DNA sequence: TGTGCCAGCAGCTTCCGGGACAGAGAAGCTTTCTTT. It encodes CASSFRDREAFF.

The gene calls are TRBV7-3 and TRBJ2-1; D might be TRBD1 or TRBD2, each matching 5 bases. V was clipped by 4 bases and J by 8 bases, with 18 bases between them. CDR1 and CDR2 (germline): SGHTA, FQGTGA. The CDR3 covers 15 residues. The CDR3 sequence is CASSSLSSGTDEQFF. The CDR3 DNA reads TGTGCCAGCAGCTCCCTCTCCTCAGGGACCGATGAGCAGTTCTTC.

The chain combines TRBV29-1 with TRBJ1-1; weak D call: TRBD1 (5 bases). The CDR3 contains 13 residues. In germline, CDR1 is SQVTM, CDR2 ANQGSEA. The ends were cut back, 6 bases at V and 3 bases at J, with 14 bases in the middle. The CDR3 reads CSVVEWGDTEAFF. CDR3 nucleotide sequence: TGCAGCGTCGTTGAGTGGGGGGACACTGAAGCTTTCTTT.

This chain connects TRBV7-2 to TRBJ1-3; D gene ambiguous. The CDR3 is 14 amino acids. Trimming removed 1 base at V and 2 bases at J, with 6 bases between. In germline, CDR1 is SGHTA, CDR2 FQGNSA. The CDR3 loop is CASSLDGAGNTIYF. The CDR3 DNA reads TGTGCCAGCAGCTTAGACGGCGCTGGAAACACCATATATTTT. Together with reference TRBV7-2 and TRBJ1-3, the CDR3 gives the full variable domain: GAGVSQSPSNKVTEKGKDVELRCDPISGHTALYWYRQSLGQGLEFLIYFQGNSAPDKSGLPSDRFSAERTGGSVSTLTIQRTQQEDSAVYLCASSLDGAGNTIYFGEGSWLTVV.

This chain links TRBV28 with TRBJ1-5; D remains unclear. The germline V gene encodes CDR1 MDHEN and CDR2 SYDVKM. V was pared by 3 bases and J by 4 bases, with 13 bases between. The CDR3 sequence is 15 residues long. CDR3 loop: CASSFAGVGNQPQHF. In DNA, the CDR3 is TGTGCCAGCAGTTTTGCCGGGGTTGGAAATCAGCCCCAGCATTTT.

This chain uses TRBV25-1 with TRBJ1-6; 7 nucleotides line up with TRBD1. Germline loops: CDR1 MGHDK, CDR2 SYGVNS. This CDR3 is built from 15 residues. Trimming took 4 bases from V and 7 from J; bases not matched to a gene: 7. CDR3 DNA: TGTGCCAGCAGTGGCCGGGGACAGTTAAATTCACCCCTCCACTTT. Protein sequence: CASSGRGQLNSPLHF.

The chain combines TRBV5-4 with TRBJ2-2; no clear D gene. Germline-derived CDR1 and CDR2 are SGHNT and YYREEE (reference sequence). V lost 4 bases and J 1 base, leaving 8 bases between the germline ends. There are 14 residues in the CDR3. CDR3 DNA: TGTGCCAGCAGCACCAAACAGAACACCGGGGAGCTGTTTTTT. Translated, it gives CASSTKQNTGELFF.

In this sample, this clone turned up once. The chain employs TRBV13 and TRBJ2-7, with D maybe TRBD2 (5 bases). Germline CDR1 is PRHDT and CDR2 is FYEKMQ (reference sequence). V lost 0 bases, J lost 6 bases, and 12 bases lay in between. The CDR3 is 14 residues long. CDR3 bases: TGTGCCAGCAGCTTAGGAGGGTCTAGCCCCGAGCAGTACTTC. This encodes CASSLGGSSPEQYF. The full variable domain, its missing parts supplied by reference TRBV13 and TRBJ2-7, is AAGVIQSPRHLIKEKRETATLKCYPIPRHDTVYWYQQGPGQDPQFLISFYEKMQSDKGSIPDRFSAQQFSDYHSELNMSSLELGDSALYFCASSLGGSSPEQYFGPGTRLTVT.

The chain links TRBV29-1 to TRBJ2-5; tentative D call: TRBD1 (5 bases). CDR3 length equals 14 residues. V lost 6 bases to trimming and J lost 5 bases, with 19 bases between them. The germline CDR1 and CDR2 sequences are SQVTM and ANQGSEA. The CDR3 is CSVGLQGFWETQYF. The CDR3 nucleotides read TGCAGCGTCGGCCTTCAGGGATTTTGGGAGACCCAGTACTTC. Full variable domain (missing parts from reference TRBV29-1 and TRBJ2-5): SAVISQKPSRDICQRGTSLTIQCQVDSQVTMMFWYRQQPGQSLTLIATANQGSEATYESGFVIDKFPISRPNLTFSTLTVSNMSPEDSSIYLCSVGLQGFWETQYFGPGTRLLVL.

The chain couples TRBV7-8 to TRBJ2-3; perhaps TRBD1 as D (5 bases). Germline assignment: CDR1 SGHVS and CDR2 FQNEAQ. The CDR3 loop spans 13 amino acids. V lost 5 bases and J lost 4, with 10 bases in between. CDR3 coding DNA: TGTGCCAGCAGCGCGTCAGGGCCAGATACGCAGTATTTT. Its protein is CASSASGPDTQYF. The full variable domain, with the rest looked up from reference TRBV7-8 and TRBJ2-3, is GAGVSQSPRYKVAKRGQDVALRCDPISGHVSLFWYQQALGQGPEFLTYFQNEAQLDKSGLPSDRFFAERPEGSVSTLKIQRTQQEDSAVYLCASSASGPDTQYFGPGTRLTVL.